Below, one T cell receptor (beta chain) is given with its context. CDR3 size: 14 residues. Germline V gene lookup returns CDR1 SGHDT and CDR2 YYEEEE. Trimming removed 3 bases at V and 2 bases at J, with 11 bases between. In TCRdb, the RT-PCR reads were re-called with MiXCR into one record per CDR3 protein. The profile covers about 24,000 distinct CDR3 sequences, with roughly 43% appearing a single time and roughly 79% taken by the ten largest. The data were taken from a study of patients and donors after allogeneic stem cell transplantation. The receptor was isolated from a human donor who was either an allogeneic HSCT recipient or a stem cell or donor lymphocyte infusion donor (not recorded which). It is not recorded whose cells these are; they may come from a transplant donor. Sequencing was carried out using blood, either unsorted or a sorted T cell fraction (not recorded which). The chain carries TRBV5-6 and TRBJ1-1; D unclear. The CDR3 is CASSYRRRNTEAFF. CDR3 DNA: TGTGCCAGCAGCTACCGACGGCGAAACACTGAAGCTTTCTTT.